The 8 T cell receptor beta chains in this list originate from one sample, sequenced in a study of shared clonotypes between healthy human individuals. Assay: immunoSEQ multiplex PCR; the TCRdb copy retains only in-frame clones and omits some. Here the sample spans 2 million to 2.5 million clones, approximately 94% being singletons. The sequencing input was naive CD4+ T cells sorted from blood. Subset of the sample: CD45RA+ positively selected. The receptors were gathered from a man between 18 and 29 years old in good health.

This chain uses TRBV19 with TRBJ2-7, with 9 bases fitting TRBD1. The CDR3 sequence is 15 residues long. In germline, CDR1 is LNHDA, CDR2 SQIVND (reference sequence). The V and J ends lost 5 bases and 5 bases, in that order; junction bases with no gene match: 10. In DNA form, the CDR3 reads TGTGCCAGTAGTCCGACCGGGACAGGGAAGGACGAGCAGTACTTC. Encoded protein: CASSPTGTGKDEQYF.

This chain joins TRBV6-6 and TRBJ1-4; tentatively, D is TRBD1 (5 bases). The length of the CDR3 is 15 residues. Germline V gene sequence: CDR1 MNHNY, CDR2 SVGAGI (reference sequence). The ends were cut back, 6 bases at V and 0 bases at J, with 11 bases in the middle. DNA of the CDR3: TGTGCCAGCAGGCCGCCGGGGCCAACTAATGAAAAACTGTTTTTT. Translation: CASRPPGPTNEKLFF.

The chain links TRBV27 to TRBJ1-1; D call uncertain. V lost 3 bases and J lost 5, with 13 bases in between. Germline lookup yields CDR1 MNHEY and CDR2 SMNVEV (reference sequence). There are 14 residues in the CDR3. The CDR3 loop reads CASSFRGSSTEAFF. CDR3 nucleotide sequence: TGTGCCAGCAGTTTTCGCGGTTCGAGTACTGAAGCTTTCTTT.

CDR3: CAWTPPNWSRDLGEQYF. The CDR3 DNA sequence: TGTGCCTGGACCCCTCCAAACTGGAGCAGGGACTTGGGCGAGCAGTACTTC. The rearrangement joins TRBV30 to TRBJ2-7; tentatively, D is TRBD2 (6 bases). Germline V gene data show CDR1 as GTSNPN and CDR2 as SVGIG (reference sequence). The CDR3 is 17 amino acids. The V gene lost 4 bases and the J gene lost 6 bases, with 28 bases spanning the gap.

The chain combines TRBV30 with TRBJ2-1; D call uncertain. The germline CDR1 and CDR2 sequences are GTSNPN and SVGIG (reference sequence). Trimming shortened V by 5 bases and J by 8 bases, and 19 bases separated the two germline ends. The CDR3 loop spans 14 amino acids. The CDR3 here is CAWVLLPLQDEQFF. For the CDR3, the DNA is TGTGCCTGGGTCCTCCTCCCTTTACAAGATGAGCAGTTCTTC.

This chain links TRBV5-4 with TRBJ1-6; 8 nucleotides line up with TRBD1. The germline CDR1 and CDR2 sequences are SGHNT and YYREEE (reference sequence). The CDR3 loop spans 15 amino acids. Trimming cost V 4 bases and J 10 bases; bases outside gene matches: 10. The CDR3 protein is CASSKDRAEYSPLHF. As DNA, the CDR3 is TGTGCCAGCAGCAAGGACAGGGCGGAATACTCACCCCTCCACTTT.

V gene TRBV18 combines with J gene TRBJ2-7, with D hard to call. The germline V gene has CDR1 KGHSH and CDR2 LQKENI. V shed 3 bases and J shed 2 bases, with 20 bases lying between them. There are 17 residues in the CDR3. The CDR3 DNA is TGTGCCAGCTCACCCCCACTGGCCAGGACCAAACCCTACGAGCAGTACTTC. Translation gives CASSPPLARTKPYEQYF.

The chain carries TRBV18 and TRBJ2-7; 10 bases are a match to TRBD2. V shed 2 bases, J shed 5 bases, and the junction held 3 bases outside the gene matches. The CDR3 runs 14 residues. Germline V CDR1 and CDR2: KGHSH, LQKENI. The CDR3 DNA is TGTGCCAGCTCACCAACTAGCGGGATGGACGAGCAGTACTTC. This translates into CASSPTSGMDEQYF.